Detailed here is one T cell receptor beta chain. The protocol was immunoSEQ multiplex PCR, while the TCRdb copy is restricted to in-frame clones and leaves out a portion. The table records 95,000 or so clones, under 90% of them present only once. The ends were cut back, 5 bases at V and 8 bases at J, with 19 bases in the middle. This CDR3 spans 15 amino acids. Germline-derived CDR1 and CDR2 are MNHNY and SVGAGI (reference sequence). These data come from a study of blood T cell repertoires in COVID-19. V usage is TRBV6-6 and J usage is TRBJ2-1; D is perhaps TRBD1 (6 bases). The TCR comes from a human donor in a cohort sampled during active COVID-19. Material: peripheral blood. DNA for the CDR3: TGTGCCAGCAGTCGGGCGCGAACAGGGACGGATGAGCAGTTCTTC. It specifies CASSRARTGTDEQFF.